Detailed here is one T cell receptor (beta chain). Its antigen is unknown. This sample was taken from a study of regulatory T cells in long-lasting Graves disease. Study-level background: By definition, persistent Graves' disease involved antithyroid drugs for over 5 years alongside positive TSH receptor antibodies. Findings of the study overall: Newly diagnosed patients had higher TCR diversity than persistent Graves' patients did. Limited samples may have lowered accuracy.

The TCR beta library used iRepertoire HTBI primers with Arm-PCR amplification of CDR3. Each CDR3 protein gets one entry after TCRdb re-called the multiplex PCR reads with MiXCR. Among approximately 290,000 distinct CDR3 sequences listed, more than 20% were seen once. Sample time point: persistent/refractory GD, antithyroid drugs over 5 years with positive TRAb. PBMC-derived RNA was used for the TCR library. There are 16 residues in the CDR3. Germline V gene lookup returns CDR1 MDHEN and CDR2 SYDVKM. V lost 3 bases to trimming and J lost 4 bases; unmatched junction nucleotides: 4. The receptor's source is a female donor with Graves disease. Sequences were derived from peripheral blood mononuclear cells (PBMCs), sampled when the disease was refractory, from a patient treated with antithyroid drugs. The rearrangement links TRBV28 to TRBJ2-6; TRBD1 matches 9 bases. Here the CDR3 DNA reads TGTGCCAGCAGTTTGGACAGGGGTCCAGGGGCCAACGTCCTGACTTTC. Its translation: CASSLDRGPGANVLTF.